Each of the 25 T cell receptor beta chains below was sequenced from the same sample in a study of T cell repertoires in cytomegalovirus infection. One entry per CDR3 protein, called by TCRdb with MiXCR from the reads. The sample holds nearly 450,000 distinct CDR3 sequences, approximately 32% seen once. Source material: PBMCs. The source of these receptors is a human donor in good health (CMV status not recorded). Some clones in this sample may be carry-over from other donors' samples.

The chain uses TRBV12-3 or TRBV12-4 and TRBJ1-1; the D gene is possibly TRBD1 (6 bases). This CDR3 has 13 amino acids. The ends were cut back, 1 base at V and 9 bases at J, with 12 bases in the middle. The CDR3 DNA follows: TGTGCCAGCAGTTTAGTACTGGGGGCAAAAGCTTTCTTT. Translation: CASSLVLGAKAFF.

This clonotype was seen at least ten times. The chain links TRBV7-2 to TRBJ2-1; D remains ambiguous. V was trimmed by 2 bases and J by 7 bases, leaving 12 bases between them. The CDR3 is made up of 14 amino acids. Germline assignment: CDR1 SGHTA and CDR2 FQGNSA. DNA for the CDR3: TGTGCCAGCAGCTTAAGCGTCTACCTGAATGAGCAGTTCTTC. Translated: CASSLSVYLNEQFF.

A few counts support this clonotype. The chain recombines TRBV6-1 with TRBJ2-2, with D tentatively TRBD2 (6 bases). The V end lost 4 bases, the J end lost 6 bases, and 9 bases lay between the germline ends. CDR1 MNHNS and CDR2 SASEGT come from the germline V gene. The CDR3 is 13 amino acids. The CDR3 sequence: CASSAGEAGELFF. Here the CDR3 DNA reads TGTGCCAGCAGTGCCGGGGAGGCCGGGGAGCTGTTTTTT.

This clonotype was counted between two and nine times. V usage is TRBV4-2 and J usage is TRBJ2-7; the D gene is possibly TRBD1 (6 bases). The germline V and J ends were trimmed by 0 bases and 0 bases, with 12 bases remaining between them. The CDR3 is 16 amino acids. CDR1 and CDR2 (germline): LGHNA, YNFKEQ. The CDR3, as DNA: TGTGCCAGCAGCCAAGACGGGCAGGGGAGCTCCTACGAGCAGTACTTC. This codes for CASSQDGQGSSYEQYF.

The chain is built from TRBV6-1 and TRBJ2-7; D possibly corresponds to TRBD1 (6 bases). The ends were cut back, 4 bases at V and 0 bases at J, with 10 bases in the middle. The CDR3 runs 14 residues. Germline V gene lookup returns CDR1 MNHNS and CDR2 SASEGT. CDR3 region: CASSGTASSYEQYF. DNA for the CDR3: TGTGCCAGCAGTGGGACAGCTAGCTCCTACGAGCAGTACTTC.

The chain links TRBV6-2 or TRBV6-3 to TRBJ2-7, with D uncertain. CDR3 length equals 15 residues. CDR1 and CDR2 from the germline V gene are MNHEY and SVGEGT. Trimming shortened V by 6 bases and J by 3 bases, and 18 bases separated the two germline ends. CDR3 bases: TGTGCCAGCAGCTCGTTAGGAAAAAAGGTCTACGAGCAGTACTTC. Amino acids: CASSSLGKKVYEQYF.

The V and J genes are TRBV6-2 or TRBV6-3 and TRBJ2-1, with 7 bases aligning to TRBD1. This CDR3 has 14 amino acids. V lost 8 bases to trimming and J lost 6 bases; unmatched junction nucleotides: 10. Germline V gene lookup returns CDR1 MNHEY and CDR2 SVGEGT. CDR3 residues: CASGRDRGGNEQFF. The DNA for the CDR3 is TGTGCCAGCGGCAGGGACAGAGGGGGCAATGAGCAGTTCTTC.

Many counts were recorded for this clonotype. This chain uses TRBV7-6 with TRBJ1-1; a weak D match, TRBD1 (5 bases). The ends were cut back, 5 bases at V and 0 bases at J, with 10 bases in the middle. This CDR3 has 14 amino acids. In germline, CDR1 is SGHVS, CDR2 FNYEAQ. The chain's CDR3 is CASSEGIMNTEAFF. CDR3 bases: TGTGCCAGCAGCGAGGGGATTATGAACACTGAAGCTTTCTTT.

The rearrangement links TRBV29-1 to TRBJ2-7, with D perhaps TRBD2 (5 bases). Germline V gene data show CDR1 as SQVTM and CDR2 as ANQGSEA. V was pared by 6 bases and J by 0 bases, with 6 bases between. This CDR3 contains 11 residues. CDR3 coding DNA: TGCAGCGTCGGGGACTCCTACGAGCAGTACTTC. It yields the protein CSVGDSYEQYF.

The DNA for the CDR3 is TGTGCCAGCAGTGAACTCGCCAGATTAAGCTCCTACGAGCAGTACTTC. Translated: CASSELARLSSYEQYF. This sequence joins TRBV6-1 and TRBJ2-7; no reliable D call. Trimming removed 2 bases from V and 0 bases from J, with 14 bases in between. The CDR3 length is 16 residues. Germline CDR1 and CDR2: MNHNS and SASEGT.

The chain combines TRBV6-2 or TRBV6-3 with TRBJ1-6, with unresolved D. CDR3 length equals 20 residues. Trimming took off 0 bases at V and 0 bases at J, with 18 bases between the two ends. Looked up from germline, CDR1 is MNHEY and CDR2 is SVGEGT. The CDR3 protein is CASSYSMRAGESSYNSPLHF. Here the CDR3 DNA reads TGTGCCAGCAGTTACTCGATGAGGGCTGGGGAAAGCTCCTATAATTCACCCCTCCACTTT.

The chain is built from TRBV7-2 and TRBJ2-3, with a tentative D call TRBD2 (6 bases). Germline-derived CDR1 and CDR2 are SGHTA and FQGNSA. CDR3 length: 15 amino acids. V was trimmed by 5 bases and J by 2 bases, leaving 14 bases between them. CDR3 in DNA: TGTGCCAGCAGCACTAGGGACTCTGCCACAGATACGCAGTATTTT. As protein: CASSTRDSATDTQYF.

This clonotype was recorded many times. This chain uses TRBV7-2 with TRBJ2-3, with D unresolved. CDR1 and CDR2 from the germline V gene are SGHTA and FQGNSA. The V end was cut by 6 bases, the J end by 4 bases, with 8 bases between. The CDR3 runs 12 residues. CDR3 sequence reads: CASRPSADTQYF. The CDR3, as DNA: TGTGCCAGCAGGCCGAGCGCAGATACGCAGTATTTT.

This clonotype was recorded a few times. The rearrangement uses TRBV19 and TRBJ2-7, with D tentatively TRBD2 (5 bases). CDR3 length: 14 amino acids. The ends were cut back, 6 bases at V and 7 bases at J, with 19 bases in the middle. Germline CDR1 LNHDA, CDR2 SQIVND (reference sequence). CDR3 loop: CASSDLGYGGEQYF. CDR3 bases: TGTGCCAGTAGCGACTTGGGGTACGGAGGAGAGCAGTACTTC.

This clonotype was detected ten times or more. The chain joins TRBV7-6 to TRBJ1-3, with a possible D match to TRBD1 (5 bases). V lost 1 base to trimming and J lost 0 bases, with 10 bases between them. The germline V gene has CDR1 SGHVS and CDR2 FNYEAQ. The CDR3 loop spans 16 amino acids. CDR3 in DNA: TGTGCCAGCAGCTTAGGCGGGGCTGGCTCTGGAAACACCATATATTTT. Amino acids: CASSLGGAGSGNTIYF. The whole variable domain, filled in from reference TRBV7-6 and TRBJ1-3, reads GAGVSQSPRYKVTKRGQDVALRCDPISGHVSLYWYRQALGQGPEFLTYFNYEAQQDKSGLPNDRFSAERPEGSISTLTIQRTEQRDSAMYRCASSLGGAGSGNTIYFGEGSWLTVV.

The V gene is TRBV4-1, the J gene TRBJ1-2; no clear D. This CDR3 is 15 amino acids long. The ends were cut back, 1 base at V and 5 bases at J, with 14 bases in the middle. Germline V gene lookup returns CDR1 MGHRA and CDR2 YSYEKL. The CDR3 DNA sequence: TGCGCCAGCAGCCAAGGTCCAGGCCATCAATATGGCTACACCTTC. Its translation: CASSQGPGHQYGYTF.

The chain uses TRBV6-2 or TRBV6-3 and TRBJ1-5, with TRBD1 matching over 7 bases. J lost 0 bases, V lost 11 bases, and 7 bases had no gene match. The CDR3 has 14 amino acids. CDR1 MNHEY and CDR2 SVGEGT come from the germline V gene. CDR3 protein: CAGPGQNSNQPQHF. In DNA form, the CDR3 reads TGTGCCGGCCCGGGACAGAATAGCAATCAGCCCCAGCATTTT.

Comments on this clonotype: A much larger clone sits a single nucleotide away, making a read error possible. The chain employs TRBV7-2 and TRBJ2-5; 16 nucleotides line up with TRBD2. Germline trimming cut 9 bases from V and 5 bases from J; bases unmatched to any gene: 12. The germline CDR1 and CDR2 sequences are SGHTA and FQGNSA. The CDR3 consists of 17 residues. The CDR3 here is CARSGPGLAGGLETQYF. CDR3 in DNA: TGTGCCAGAAGCGGACCGGGACTAGCGGGGGGGCTGGAGACCCAGTACTTC. The full variable domain, its missing parts supplied by reference TRBV7-2 and TRBJ2-5, is GAGVSQSPSNKVTEKGKDVELRCDPISGHTALYWYRQSLGQGLEFLIYFQGNSAPDKSGLPSDRFSAERTGGSVSTLTIQRTQQEDSAVYLCARSGPGLAGGLETQYFGPGTRLLVL.

This clonotype was detected only a few times. This rearrangement joins TRBV30 to TRBJ2-3, with D perhaps TRBD1 (6 bases). Germline CDR1 reads GTSNPN; CDR2 reads SVGIG (reference sequence). V lost 0 bases and J lost 0, with 10 bases in between. The CDR3 length is 15 residues. The CDR3: CAWSVLGQSTDTQYF. For the CDR3, the DNA is TGTGCCTGGAGTGTCCTTGGACAGAGCACAGATACGCAGTATTTT. Based on the CDR3 plus reference TRBV30 and TRBJ2-3, the full variable domain is SQTIHQWPATLVQPVGSPLSLECTVEGTSNPNLYWYRQAAGRGLQLLFYSVGIGQISSEVPQNLSASRPQDRQFILSSKKLLLSDSGFYLCAWSVLGQSTDTQYFGPGTRLTVL.

The table lists this clonotype with a few counts. The chain joins TRBV15 to TRBJ2-6; D is ambiguous. Germline V gives CDR1 LNHNV, CDR2 YYDKDF (reference sequence). This CDR3 is built from 16 residues. V dropped 0 bases and J dropped 2 bases, with 8 bases sitting between them. The CDR3 nucleotides are TGTGCCACCAGCAGAGATAAAGGGACTGGGGCCAACGTCCTGACTTTC. This sequence encodes CATSRDKGTGANVLTF.

The genes are TRBV3-1 and TRBJ1-1, with D possibly matching TRBD1 (5 bases). Trimming cost V 0 bases and J 3 bases, with 14 bases left between them. Germline CDR1 reads LGHDT; CDR2 reads YNNKEL (reference sequence). There are 16 residues in the CDR3. CDR3 in amino acids: CASSQDQGGVYTEAFF. For the CDR3, the DNA is TGTGCCAGCAGCCAAGATCAGGGAGGGGTGTACACTGAAGCTTTCTTT.

V gene TRBV5-1 combines with J gene TRBJ2-1; 7 bases fit TRBD2. From germline, CDR1 is SGHRS and CDR2 YFSETQ. The CDR3 consists of 14 residues. J gave up 15 bases and V 0 bases, and 12 bases lay outside the gene matches. The CDR3, as DNA: TGCGCCAGCAGCTTGGACCAGACTAGCCGTCGTTGGTTCTTC. Amino acids: CASSLDQTSRRWFF.

The J gene is TRBJ2-3, the V gene TRBV20-1, with 7 positions matching TRBD2. The CDR3 spans 18 residues. Germline V gene data show CDR1 as DFQATT and CDR2 as SNEGSKA (reference sequence). V lost 0 bases, J lost 0 bases, and 12 bases stayed unmatched. CDR3 region: CSARDPFSASGSTDTQYF. CDR3 sequence (DNA): TGCAGTGCTAGAGACCCCTTTTCGGCTAGCGGAAGCACAGATACGCAGTATTTT.

This clonotype was picked up a small number of times. This sequence joins TRBV12-3 or TRBV12-4 and TRBJ1-5, with a tentative D call TRBD1 (5 bases). Trimming took 2 bases from V and 13 from J, leaving 15 bases between them. The length of the CDR3 is 13 residues. CDR3 sequence: CASSLSLKGPQHF. The CDR3 DNA reads as TGTGCCAGCAGTTTAAGTTTGAAGGGGCCGCAGCATTTT.

This clonotype was observed at least ten times. The rearrangement joins TRBV7-2 to TRBJ1-4; no firm D call. The CDR3 length is 17 residues. Germline CDR1 reads SGHTA; CDR2 reads FQGNSA. V was pared by 5 bases and J by 3 bases, with 19 bases between. The CDR3 bases are TGTGCCAGCAGCCCAGCGGACGTCGGTGTTCCTAATGAAAAACTGTTTTTT. It is translated as CASSPADVGVPNEKLFF.